This T cell receptor beta chain was recovered during a study of CD8+ T cells in alopecia areata. Study conclusions and caveats: A great number of expanded lesional clones endured in scalp and blood during tofacitinib.

TCR sequencing used cDNA made by reverse transcription of extracted RNA. Clones were read by immunoSEQ multiplex PCR, and TCRdb kept only the in-frame ones, dropping some. The table has about 64,000 clones, 40% to 55% seen once. Treatment here: oral pan-JAK inhibitor, 5-10 mg twice daily. Collected material from alopecia areata patients comprised lesional scalp punch biopsies and peripheral blood. PBMCs yielded sorted CD4+ and CD8+ T cells. The V gene lost 2 bases and the J gene lost 0 bases, with 19 bases spanning the gap. Germline CDR1 is SGHTA and CDR2 is FQGNSA. The CDR3 spans 18 residues. Turning to this clone: Its antigen is unknown.

This TCR was sampled from a human donor with alopecia areata. The chain carries TRBV7-2 and TRBJ1-2, with TRBD1 as a possible D gene (6 bases). The sample in question was CD8+ T cells sorted from blood, obtained around week 37, from a patient treated with tofacitinib. CDR3 coding DNA: TGTGCCAGCAGCTTAATGGATACCAGGGGCTCAGCTAACTATGGCTACACCTTC. Translating it yields CASSLMDTRGSANYGYTF. Full variable domain (remainder filled in from reference TRBV7-2 and TRBJ1-2): GAGVSQSPSNKVTEKGKDVELRCDPISGHTALYWYRQSLGQGLEFLIYFQGNSAPDKSGLPSDRFSAERTGGSVSTLTIQRTQQEDSAVYLCASSLMDTRGSANYGYTFGSGTRLTVV.